One T cell receptor beta chain is described in this entry. Germline V CDR1 and CDR2: SGHDT, YYEEEE. The CDR3 extends over 10 amino acids. Trimming shortened V by 7 bases and J by 11 bases, and 9 bases separated the two germline ends. TCRdb keeps only in-frame clones here, not all; method: immunoSEQ multiplex PCR. The table has about 36,000 clones, 81% seen once. This sample is part of a study of blood T cell repertoires in COVID-19. Sequenced: peripheral blood. This chain connects TRBV5-6 to TRBJ1-4; D is ambiguous. This receptor was taken from a human donor in a cohort sampled during active or convalescent COVID-19. The donor label of this sample is uncertain. Here the CDR3 reads CASRLAKLFF. The CDR3 DNA reads as TGTGCCAGCCGGTTGGCGAAACTGTTTTTT.